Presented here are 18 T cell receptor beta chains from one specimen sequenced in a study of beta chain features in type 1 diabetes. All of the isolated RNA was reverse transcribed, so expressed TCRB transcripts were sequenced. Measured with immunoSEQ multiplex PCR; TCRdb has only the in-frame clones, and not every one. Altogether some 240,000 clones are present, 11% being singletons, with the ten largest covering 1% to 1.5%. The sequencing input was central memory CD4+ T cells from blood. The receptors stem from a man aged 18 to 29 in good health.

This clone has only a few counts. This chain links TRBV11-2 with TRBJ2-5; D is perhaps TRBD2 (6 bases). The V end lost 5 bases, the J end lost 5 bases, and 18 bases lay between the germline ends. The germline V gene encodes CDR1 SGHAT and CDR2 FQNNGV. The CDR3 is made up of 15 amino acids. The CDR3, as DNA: TGTGCCAGCAGCCCTATCGGGGGAAATGGGGAGACCCAGTACTTC. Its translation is CASSPIGGNGETQYF.

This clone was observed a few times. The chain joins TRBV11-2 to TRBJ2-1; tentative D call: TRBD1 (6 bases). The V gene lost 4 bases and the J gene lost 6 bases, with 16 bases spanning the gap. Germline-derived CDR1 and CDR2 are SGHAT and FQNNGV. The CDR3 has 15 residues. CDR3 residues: CASSSHPGQGNEQFF. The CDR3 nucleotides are TGTGCCAGCAGCTCGCATCCGGGACAAGGCAATGAGCAGTTCTTC.

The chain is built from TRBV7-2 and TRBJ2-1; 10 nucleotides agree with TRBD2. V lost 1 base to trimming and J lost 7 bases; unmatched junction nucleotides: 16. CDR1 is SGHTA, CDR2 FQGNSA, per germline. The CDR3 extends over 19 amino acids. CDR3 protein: CASSLGRGASGSLRNEQFF. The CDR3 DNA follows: TGTGCCAGCAGCTTAGGCCGGGGGGCTAGCGGGAGTTTAAGGAATGAGCAGTTCTTC.

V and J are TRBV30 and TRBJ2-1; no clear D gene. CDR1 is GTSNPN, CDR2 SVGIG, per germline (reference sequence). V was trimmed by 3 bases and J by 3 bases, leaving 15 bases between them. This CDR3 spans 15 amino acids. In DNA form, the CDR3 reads TGTGCCTGGAGGGTTGAAAGTGTAGGCTACAATGAGCAGTTCTTC. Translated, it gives CAWRVESVGYNEQFF.

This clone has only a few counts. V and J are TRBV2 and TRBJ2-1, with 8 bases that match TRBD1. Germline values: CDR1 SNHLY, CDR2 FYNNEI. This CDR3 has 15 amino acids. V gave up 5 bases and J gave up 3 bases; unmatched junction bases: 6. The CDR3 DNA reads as TGTGCCAGCAGTACCGGGACAGGCTTCTACAATGAGCAGTTCTTC. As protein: CASSTGTGFYNEQFF.

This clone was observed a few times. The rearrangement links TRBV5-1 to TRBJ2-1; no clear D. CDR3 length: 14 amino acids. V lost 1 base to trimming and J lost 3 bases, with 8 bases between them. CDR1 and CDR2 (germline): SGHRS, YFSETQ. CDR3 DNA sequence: TGCGCCAGCAGCTTGTCTCTAGGCTACAATGAGCAGTTCTTC. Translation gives CASSLSLGYNEQFF. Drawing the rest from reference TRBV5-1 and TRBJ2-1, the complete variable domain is KAGVTQTPRYLIKTRGQQVTLSCSPISGHRSVSWYQQTPGQGLQFLFEYFSETQRNKGNFPGRFSGRQFSNSRSEMNVSTLELGDSALYLCASSLSLGYNEQFFGPGTRLTVL.

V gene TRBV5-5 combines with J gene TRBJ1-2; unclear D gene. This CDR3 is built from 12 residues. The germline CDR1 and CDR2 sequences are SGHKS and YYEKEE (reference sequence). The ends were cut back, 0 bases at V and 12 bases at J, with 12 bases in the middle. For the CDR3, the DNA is TGTGCCAGCAGCTTGGACTCTTTATTCCACACCTTC. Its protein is CASSLDSLFHTF.

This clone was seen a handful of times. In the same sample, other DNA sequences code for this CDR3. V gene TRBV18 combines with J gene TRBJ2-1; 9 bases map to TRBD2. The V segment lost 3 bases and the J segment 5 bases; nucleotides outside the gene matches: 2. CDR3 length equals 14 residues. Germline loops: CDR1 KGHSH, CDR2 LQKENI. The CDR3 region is CASSPLAGNNEQFF. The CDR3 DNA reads TGTGCCAGCTCACCTCTAGCGGGAAACAATGAGCAGTTCTTC.

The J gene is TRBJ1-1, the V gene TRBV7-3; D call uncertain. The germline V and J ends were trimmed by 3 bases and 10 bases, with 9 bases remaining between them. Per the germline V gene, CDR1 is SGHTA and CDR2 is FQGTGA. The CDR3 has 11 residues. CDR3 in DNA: TGTGCCAGCAGCTTGTATGGAGGAGCTTTCTTT. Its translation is CASSLYGGAFF.

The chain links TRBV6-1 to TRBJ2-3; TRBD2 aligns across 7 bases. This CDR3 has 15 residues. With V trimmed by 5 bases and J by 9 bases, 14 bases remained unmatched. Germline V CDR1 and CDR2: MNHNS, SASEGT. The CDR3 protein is CASSPLSAGEGTQYF. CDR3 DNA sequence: TGTGCCAGCAGTCCTCTTTCCGCGGGAGAGGGCACGCAGTATTTT.

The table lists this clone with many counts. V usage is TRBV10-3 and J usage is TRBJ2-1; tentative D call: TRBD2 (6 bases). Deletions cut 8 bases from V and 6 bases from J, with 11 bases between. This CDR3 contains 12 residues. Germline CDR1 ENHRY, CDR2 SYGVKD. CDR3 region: CAIGRRGNEQFF. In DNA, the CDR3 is TGTGCCATCGGCAGGAGGGGCAATGAGCAGTTCTTC.

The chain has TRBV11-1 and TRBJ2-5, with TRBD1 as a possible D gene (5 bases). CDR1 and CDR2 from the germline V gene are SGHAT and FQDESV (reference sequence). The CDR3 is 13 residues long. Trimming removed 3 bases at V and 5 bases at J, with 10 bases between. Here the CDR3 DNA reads TGTGCCAGCAGCTTCAGCAGGGTGGAGACCCAGTACTTC. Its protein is CASSFSRVETQYF.

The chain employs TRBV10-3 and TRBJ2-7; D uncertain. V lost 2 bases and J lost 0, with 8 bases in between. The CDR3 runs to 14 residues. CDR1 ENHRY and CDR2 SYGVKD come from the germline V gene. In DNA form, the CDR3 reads TGTGCCATCAGTGAGAGACTCCTCTCCTACGAGCAGTACTTC. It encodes CAISERLLSYEQYF.

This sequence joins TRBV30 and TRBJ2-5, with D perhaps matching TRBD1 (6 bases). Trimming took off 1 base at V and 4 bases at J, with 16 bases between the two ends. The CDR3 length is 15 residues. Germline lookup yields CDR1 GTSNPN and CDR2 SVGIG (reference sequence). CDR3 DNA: TGTGCCTGGAGTGCGAAAACAGGGTTTCCAGAGACCCAGTACTTC. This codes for CAWSAKTGFPETQYF.

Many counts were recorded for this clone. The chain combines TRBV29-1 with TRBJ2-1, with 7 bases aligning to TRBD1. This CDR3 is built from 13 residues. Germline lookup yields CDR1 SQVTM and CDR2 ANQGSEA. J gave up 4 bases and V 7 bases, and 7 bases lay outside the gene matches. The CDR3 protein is CSGEGARYNEQFF. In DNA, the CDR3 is TGCAGCGGCGAGGGGGCACGGTACAATGAGCAGTTCTTC.

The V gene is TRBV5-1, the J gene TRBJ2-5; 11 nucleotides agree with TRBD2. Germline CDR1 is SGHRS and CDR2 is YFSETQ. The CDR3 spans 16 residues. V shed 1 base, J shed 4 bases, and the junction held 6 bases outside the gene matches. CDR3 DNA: TGCGCCAGCAGCTTGTTTACTAGCGGGAGTAGAGAGACCCAGTACTTC. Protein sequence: CASSLFTSGSRETQYF.

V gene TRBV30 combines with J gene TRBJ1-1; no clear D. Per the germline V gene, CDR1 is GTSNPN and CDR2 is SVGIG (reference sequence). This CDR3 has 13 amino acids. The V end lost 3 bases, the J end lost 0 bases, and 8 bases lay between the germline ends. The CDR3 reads CAWRLGVNTEAFF. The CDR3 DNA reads TGTGCCTGGAGGCTGGGAGTGAACACTGAAGCTTTCTTT.

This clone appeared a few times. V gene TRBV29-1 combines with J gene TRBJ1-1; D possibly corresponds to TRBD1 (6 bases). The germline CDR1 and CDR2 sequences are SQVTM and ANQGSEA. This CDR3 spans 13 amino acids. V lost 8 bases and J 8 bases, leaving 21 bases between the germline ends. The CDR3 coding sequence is TGCAGCTCAAGAGAAGGGGGGGCAAAAGAAGCTTTCTTT. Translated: CSSREGGAKEAFF. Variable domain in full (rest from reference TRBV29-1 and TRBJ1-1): SAVISQKPSRDICQRGTSLTIQCQVDSQVTMMFWYRQQPGQSLTLIATANQGSEATYESGFVIDKFPISRPNLTFSTLTVSNMSPEDSSIYLCSSREGGAKEAFFGQGTRLTVV.